This T cell receptor (beta chain) appears in the sequencing data of a study of control samples from healthy donors and cancer patients. Germline V gene lookup returns CDR1 SGHRS and CDR2 YFSETQ. The CDR3 is 16 amino acids. With 4 bases clipped from V and 3 bases from J, the junction kept 10 bases outside the gene matches. The data were produced by immunoSEQ multiplex PCR, yet TCRdb's version contains in-frame clones alone and is incomplete. This table has about 160,000 clones, approximately 90% appearing once. Sequenced material: blood. The clonotype comes from a man aged 25-45 years in good health. The chain combines TRBV5-1 with TRBJ1-1, with 9 bases lining up with TRBD1. Here the CDR3 DNA reads TGCGCCAGCAGCATCAACAGGGGGCGTTGGGACACTGAAGCTTTCTTT. Protein product: CASSINRGRWDTEAFF.